This record concerns one TCR beta chain sequence. The data were taken from a study of brain T cells in children with intractable seizures. Trimming took 1 base from V and 7 from J, leaving 2 bases between them. The CDR3 has 11 residues. CDR1 is MNHEY, CDR2 SVGEGT, per germline. As for time point: blood from clinic visit 5 months post-surgery; TSC patient then seizure free. The repertoire was sequenced with immunoSEQ multiplex PCR; TCRdb's copy has only in-frame clones and lacks some. Of 340,000 or so clones listed, about 93% are singletons. This receptor was obtained from a boy less than two years old with tuberous sclerosis and intractable seizures. The gene calls are TRBV6-2 or TRBV6-3 and TRBJ2-1; no reliable D call. The sample consisted of peripheral blood, taken roughly 5 months after surgery. The CDR3 loop is CASSYWNEQFF. CDR3 nucleotide sequence: TGTGCCAGCAGTTACTGGAATGAGCAGTTCTTC.